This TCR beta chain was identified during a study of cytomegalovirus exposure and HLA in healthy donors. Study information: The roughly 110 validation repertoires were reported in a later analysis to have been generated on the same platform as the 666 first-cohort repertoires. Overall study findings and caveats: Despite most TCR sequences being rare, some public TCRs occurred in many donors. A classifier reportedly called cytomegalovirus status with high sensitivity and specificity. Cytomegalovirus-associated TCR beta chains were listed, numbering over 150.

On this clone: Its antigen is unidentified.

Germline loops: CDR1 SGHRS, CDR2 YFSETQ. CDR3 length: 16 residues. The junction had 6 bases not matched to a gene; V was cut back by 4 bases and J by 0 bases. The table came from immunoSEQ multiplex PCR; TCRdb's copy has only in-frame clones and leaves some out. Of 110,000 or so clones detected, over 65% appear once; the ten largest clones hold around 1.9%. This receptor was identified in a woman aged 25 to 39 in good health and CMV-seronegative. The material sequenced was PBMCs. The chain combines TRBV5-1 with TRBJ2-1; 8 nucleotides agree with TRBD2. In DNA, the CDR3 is TGCGCCAGCAGCAGTCAGCGGGGGAGCTCCTACAATGAGCAGTTCTTC. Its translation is CASSSQRGSSYNEQFF.